Following are 26 T cell receptor beta chains from one sample sequenced in a study of T cells after yellow fever vaccination. TCRdb redid the calling of the 5' RACE reads with MiXCR, one entry per CDR3 protein. The repertoire holds 100,000 to 150,000 distinct CDR3 sequences, with roughly 9% as singletons. Sample: CD8+ T cells sorted from PBMCs, taken on the day of the yellow fever booster vaccination. Receptors were obtained from a man aged 18-30 years who received the YFV17D yellow fever vaccine.

This clonotype appeared many times. The rearrangement links TRBV11-2 to TRBJ2-5, with TRBD2 identical over 7 bases. V was pared by 4 bases and J by 2 bases, with 10 bases of the junction left unmatched. CDR1 is SGHAT and CDR2 is FQNNGV in the germline V gene. The length of the CDR3 is 16 residues. The CDR3 bases are TGTGCCAGCAGCTCAGCGGAGGGAGGGTGGCAAGAGACCCAGTACTTC. This encodes CASSSAEGGWQETQYF.

The chain combines TRBV12-3 or TRBV12-4 with TRBJ2-1; 9 nucleotides line up with TRBD2. The CDR3 extends over 17 amino acids. Trimming cost V 5 bases and J 4 bases; bases outside gene matches: 12. In DNA form, the CDR3 reads TGTGCCAGCAGTCCCCGGGGTAGCGGGGGCTATTACAATGAGCAGTTCTTC. Translated, it gives CASSPRGSGGYYNEQFF.

This clonotype has just a few counts. This rearrangement joins TRBV27 to TRBJ2-7, with D perhaps matching TRBD1 or TRBD2 (5 bases each). This CDR3 spans 13 amino acids. Trimming shortened V by 6 bases and J by 5 bases, and 14 bases separated the two germline ends. Looked up from germline, CDR1 is MNHEY and CDR2 is SMNVEV (reference sequence). The CDR3 loop is CASSWGPRDEQYF. Here the CDR3 DNA reads TGTGCCAGCAGCTGGGGACCAAGGGACGAGCAGTACTTC.

The sample holds a few counts of this clonotype. A much larger clone differs by one base, so this may be a read error. V usage is TRBV12-3 or TRBV12-4 and J usage is TRBJ2-7; TRBD2 agrees at 8 bases. The CDR3 runs 14 residues. Losses at the gene ends were 7 bases for V and 4 bases for J; bases not matched to a gene: 9. The CDR3 region is CASNQRPGGYEQYF. The CDR3 nucleotides are TGTGCCAGCAACCAAAGGCCGGGAGGGTACGAGCAGTACTTC.

This clonotype was counted between two and nine times. The DNA for the CDR3 is TGTGCCAGTAACAGGGGTACCGGGGAGCTGTTTTTT. It translates to CASNRGTGELFF. The rearrangement uses TRBV6-6 and TRBJ2-2; 7 bases line up with TRBD1. V lost 9 bases and J lost 5; bases outside the gene matches: 3. The CDR3 consists of 12 residues. Germline V gene data show CDR1 as MNHNY and CDR2 as SVGAGI (reference sequence).

This sequence joins TRBV4-2 and TRBJ2-3; 16 nucleotides line up with TRBD2. After removal of 3 bases from V and 8 bases from J, the junction contained 5 bases not matched to a gene. Germline V gene sequence: CDR1 LGHNA, CDR2 YNFKEQ. The CDR3 has 16 residues. CDR3 sequence reads: CASSQGTSGGEVTQYF. The CDR3 nucleotides are TGTGCCAGCAGCCAGGGGACTAGCGGGGGGGAGGTTACGCAGTATTTT.

The chain carries TRBV7-2 and TRBJ1-2, with 7 bases lining up with TRBD1. The junction had 17 bases not matched to a gene; V was cut back by 5 bases and J by 2 bases. This CDR3 comprises 18 residues. CDR1 and CDR2 (germline): SGHTA, FQGNSA. The CDR3 DNA reads TGTGCCAGCAGCCACGACCTGACAGGGACCTTGGGCAACTATGGCTACACCTTC. As protein: CASSHDLTGTLGNYGYTF.

This clonotype was recorded a few times. The chain combines TRBV3-1 with TRBJ2-1; possibly TRBD1 for D (5 bases). The CDR3 runs 15 residues. V lost 0 bases to trimming and J lost 3 bases, with 9 bases between them. The germline V gene has CDR1 LGHDT and CDR2 YNNKEL (reference sequence). The CDR3 nucleotides are TGTGCCAGCAGCCAAGAAGGGGATCGCTACAATGAGCAGTTCTTC. This codes for CASSQEGDRYNEQFF.

This chain uses TRBV5-6 with TRBJ2-7; possibly TRBD1 or TRBD2 for D (5 bases each). Germline values: CDR1 SGHDT, CDR2 YYEEEE. This CDR3 has 15 residues. The ends were cut back, 4 bases at V and 3 bases at J, with 17 bases in the middle. CDR3 coding DNA: TGTGCCAGCAGCGGGGGTGGGGTCGGGATCTACGAGCAGTACTTC. It translates to CASSGGGVGIYEQYF.

This chain connects TRBV7-9 to TRBJ1-1, with D hard to call. CDR3 length: 14 amino acids. V shed 5 bases and J shed 0 bases, with 10 bases lying between them. Germline V gene lookup returns CDR1 SEHNR and CDR2 FQNEAQ (reference sequence). CDR3 region: CASSRRGLNTEAFF. The CDR3 DNA sequence: TGTGCCAGCAGCCGAAGAGGACTGAACACTGAAGCTTTCTTT.

The table lists this clonotype with a few counts. In nucleotides, the CDR3 is TGTGCCAGCAGCTTATCAGGGGCACCTACTACTGGAAACACCATATATTTT. It specifies CASSLSGAPTTGNTIYF. The chain combines TRBV7-3 with TRBJ1-3; the D gene is possibly TRBD1 (6 bases). The CDR3 covers 17 residues. V was shortened by 2 bases and J by 2 bases, with 16 bases between the two germline ends. Germline lookup yields CDR1 SGHTA and CDR2 FQGTGA.

The genes are TRBV12-3 or TRBV12-4 and TRBJ2-3, with TRBD2 matching 8 bases. The CDR3 has 15 residues. Trimming cost V 2 bases and J 3 bases; bases outside gene matches: 4. The CDR3 spells CASSLSRGGTDTQYF. The CDR3 DNA follows: TGTGCCAGCAGTTTATCCCGGGGGGGGACAGATACGCAGTATTTT.

The chain links TRBV11-1 to TRBJ2-1, with D possibly being TRBD2 (7 bases). Deletions cut 5 bases from V and 8 bases from J, with 19 bases between. The CDR3 spans 15 residues. CDR1 and CDR2 (germline): SGHAT, FQDESV (reference sequence). CDR3 amino acids: CASSPWGGGMDEQFF. The CDR3 region has the DNA TGTGCCAGCAGCCCCTGGGGCGGGGGCATGGATGAGCAGTTCTTC.

This chain joins TRBV6-4 and TRBJ2-3; 7 bases agree with TRBD1. Trimming cost V 2 bases and J 2 bases; bases outside gene matches: 4. Germline CDR1 is MRHNA and CDR2 is SNTAGT. The CDR3 covers 15 residues. For the CDR3, the DNA is TGTGCCAGCAGTGACCAAGGGGGCGCCACAGATACGCAGTATTTT. Encoded protein: CASSDQGGATDTQYF.

The V call is TRBV6-5, the J call TRBJ2-1; possible D gene TRBD1, 5 bases. The length of the CDR3 is 15 residues. The germline V gene encodes CDR1 MNHEY and CDR2 SVGAGI. V lost 1 base and J 7 bases, leaving 14 bases between the germline ends. In DNA, the CDR3 is TGTGCCAGCAGTTACTTTCAGGGTGAGGAGAATGAGCAGTTCTTC. It yields the protein CASSYFQGEENEQFF.

This clonotype was seen a handful of times. CDR3 sequence (DNA): TGTGCCAGCAGCTTAGGGTCTGTTAGCGGGGGTGAGCAGTTCTTC. Protein: CASSLGSVSGGEQFF. The chain couples TRBV7-6 to TRBJ2-1, with 9 nucleotides matching TRBD2. From germline, CDR1 is SGHVS and CDR2 FNYEAQ. The CDR3 has 15 residues. The junction had 7 bases not matched to a gene; V was cut back by 1 base and J by 9 bases.

In its sample, this clonotype was seen many times. The chain uses TRBV7-9 and TRBJ1-1, with a possible D match to TRBD1 (6 bases). Germline CDR1 is SEHNR and CDR2 is FQNEAQ (reference sequence). The CDR3 loop spans 12 amino acids. V gave up 5 bases and J gave up 4 bases, with 8 bases separating them. The CDR3 spells CASSHRATEAFF. The CDR3 nucleotides read TGTGCCAGCAGCCACAGGGCCACTGAAGCTTTCTTT.

The chain employs TRBV7-9 and TRBJ1-3; D unresolved. V gave up 3 bases and J gave up 7 bases, with 7 bases separating them. Per germline, CDR1 SEHNR and CDR2 FQNEAQ (reference sequence). CDR3 size: 12 residues. CDR3 loop: CASSLSANTIYF. CDR3 bases: TGTGCCAGCAGCTTGTCCGCGAACACCATATATTTT.

Ten or more counts support this clonotype. DNA of the CDR3: TGTGCCAGCAGCCCCGGGGGGGACAATGAGCAGTTCTTC. Its protein is CASSPGGDNEQFF. The chain uses TRBV11-2 and TRBJ2-1; 8 bases are shared with TRBD2. This CDR3 comprises 13 residues. Germline trimming cut 5 bases from V and 5 bases from J; bases unmatched to any gene: 2. The germline V gene has CDR1 SGHAT and CDR2 FQNNGV.

This clonotype was seen a handful of times. V gene TRBV7-6 combines with J gene TRBJ2-5; possibly TRBD1 for D (5 bases). The CDR3 consists of 14 residues. Germline V gene lookup returns CDR1 SGHVS and CDR2 FNYEAQ. V lost 1 base and J lost 2, with 8 bases in between. The CDR3 nucleotides are TGTGCCAGCAGCTTAGTAACAGGACAAGAGACCCAGTACTTC. This gives the protein CASSLVTGQETQYF. Full variable domain (outside the CDR3, taken from reference TRBV7-6 and TRBJ2-5): GAGVSQSPRYKVTKRGQDVALRCDPISGHVSLYWYRQALGQGPEFLTYFNYEAQQDKSGLPNDRFSAERPEGSISTLTIQRTEQRDSAMYRCASSLVTGQETQYFGPGTRLLVL.

There are a few counts of this clonotype. V usage is TRBV5-1 and J usage is TRBJ2-7, with 7 positions matching TRBD2. V gave up 3 bases and J gave up 3 bases; unmatched junction bases: 3. CDR1 is SGHRS and CDR2 is YFSETQ in the germline V gene. CDR3 size: 13 residues. The CDR3 nucleotides read TGCGCCAGCAGCTGGGGGGGGAACTACGAGCAGTACTTC. Its protein product is CASSWGGNYEQYF. The full variable domain, its missing parts supplied by reference TRBV5-1 and TRBJ2-7, is KAGVTQTPRYLIKTRGQQVTLSCSPISGHRSVSWYQQTPGQGLQFLFEYFSETQRNKGNFPGRFSGRQFSNSRSEMNVSTLELGDSALYLCASSWGGNYEQYFGPGTRLTVT.

The V gene is TRBV12-3 or TRBV12-4, the J gene TRBJ2-1; 15 bases match TRBD2. This CDR3 spans 18 amino acids. With 6 bases clipped from V and 0 bases from J, the junction kept 6 bases outside the gene matches. CDR3: CASRGLAGGSSSYNEQFF. CDR3 bases: TGTGCCAGCAGGGGACTAGCGGGGGGCTCGAGCTCCTACAATGAGCAGTTCTTC.

This clonotype was observed a few times. The chain recombines TRBV5-1 with TRBJ1-2; 8 nucleotides agree with TRBD1. Germline-derived CDR1 and CDR2 are SGHRS and YFSETQ. The V segment lost 1 base and the J segment 5 bases; nucleotides outside the gene matches: 7. CDR3 length: 15 amino acids. CDR3 amino acids: CASSLTGGDDYGYTF. The CDR3 DNA sequence: TGCGCCAGCAGCTTGACAGGGGGGGATGATTATGGCTACACCTTC.

This clonotype has only a few counts. This chain joins TRBV27 and TRBJ2-2, with D perhaps matching TRBD1 (6 bases). CDR3 length: 16 residues. Looked up from germline, CDR1 is MNHEY and CDR2 is SMNVEV (reference sequence). Trimming shortened V by 2 bases and J by 8 bases, and 18 bases separated the two germline ends. The DNA for the CDR3 is TGTGCCAGCAGTTTAAAGGGGACACATGTTCGAGGGGAGCTGTTTTTT. This sequence encodes CASSLKGTHVRGELFF.

The chain joins TRBV15 to TRBJ1-4, with a weak D call TRBD1 (6 bases). CDR3 size: 15 residues. Germline assignment: CDR1 LNHNV and CDR2 YYDKDF (reference sequence). Deletions cut 6 bases from V and 0 bases from J, with 11 bases between. The CDR3 is CATRGGGATNEKLFF. The CDR3 DNA reads TGTGCCACCAGGGGAGGGGGGGCAACTAATGAAAAACTGTTTTTT.

V gene TRBV12-3 or TRBV12-4 combines with J gene TRBJ2-2; D remains ambiguous. The CDR3 runs 15 residues. V lost 5 bases, J lost 1 base, and 11 bases lay in between. Written as DNA, the CDR3 is TGTGCCAGCAGTCCGACGGCCCTGAACACCGGGGAGCTGTTTTTT. This gives the protein CASSPTALNTGELFF.